Listed here are 20 T cell receptor beta chains from one sample, sequenced in a study of T cell repertoires in cytomegalovirus infection. Their antigens remain unidentified. MiXCR was run by TCRdb on the reads, yielding one entry per CDR3 protein. The data show tens of thousands of distinct CDR3 sequences, over 15% seen once. The specimen was CD8+ T cells from cultured PBMCs, collected from culture after CMV antigen stimulation. The receptors come from a human donor in good health (CMV status not recorded). Some clones in this sample may be carry-over from other donors' samples.

V is TRBV28 and J is TRBJ1-2; TRBD1 agrees at 9 bases. CDR1 MDHEN and CDR2 SYDVKM come from the germline V gene. The junction had 10 bases not matched to a gene; V was cut back by 3 bases and J by 8 bases. This CDR3 is built from 15 residues. The CDR3 here is CASSFEDRGLRGYTF. CDR3 nucleotides: TGTGCCAGCAGTTTTGAGGACAGGGGACTGAGGGGCTACACCTTC.

The genes are TRBV5-1 and TRBJ1-1, with no clear D. CDR1 and CDR2 from the germline V gene are SGHRS and YFSETQ. CDR3 length: 16 residues. The V gene lost 0 bases and the J gene lost 0 bases, with 12 bases spanning the gap. CDR3 bases: TGCGCCAGCAGCTTGGGTTTGGGTTTTATGAACACTGAAGCTTTCTTT. Protein sequence: CASSLGLGFMNTEAFF.

V gene TRBV11-2 combines with J gene TRBJ2-2; D ambiguous. V was shortened by 2 bases and J by 4 bases, with 11 bases between the two germline ends. From germline, CDR1 is SGHAT and CDR2 FQNNGV. The CDR3 runs 15 residues. The CDR3 loop is CASSLRVMGTGELFF. CDR3 coding DNA: TGTGCCAGCAGCTTACGTGTGATGGGCACCGGGGAGCTGTTTTTT.

The J gene is TRBJ2-7, the V gene TRBV7-2; D perhaps matches TRBD2 (6 bases). Germline V CDR1 and CDR2: SGHTA, FQGNSA. The V end was cut by 5 bases, the J end by 3 bases, with 14 bases between. This CDR3 contains 14 residues. CDR3 in amino acids: CASSPFIGSYEQYF. The CDR3 DNA sequence: TGTGCCAGCAGCCCGTTTATCGGGAGCTACGAGCAGTACTTC.

This chain uses TRBV7-8 with TRBJ2-1; D remains ambiguous. Between the trimmed V and J ends, which lost 4 bases and 10 bases, there was a span of 8 bases. The CDR3 loop spans 11 amino acids. The germline V gene has CDR1 SGHVS and CDR2 FQNEAQ. Here the CDR3 DNA reads TGTGCCAGCAGCTACAAAACGGAGCAGTTCTTC. It encodes CASSYKTEQFF.

There are many counts of this clonotype. The V gene is TRBV2, the J gene TRBJ1-1; the D is unclear. V was cut by 6 bases and J by 0 bases, with 8 bases left in between. From germline, CDR1 is SNHLY and CDR2 FYNNEI. The CDR3 is 13 amino acids. The chain's CDR3 is CASRSSMNTEAFF. CDR3 DNA: TGTGCCAGCAGAAGCAGCATGAACACTGAAGCTTTCTTT.

This rearrangement joins TRBV7-2 to TRBJ2-1, with D maybe TRBD2 (6 bases). V was pared by 2 bases and J by 0 bases, with 8 bases between. This CDR3 spans 15 amino acids. Looked up from germline, CDR1 is SGHTA and CDR2 is FQGNSA. The CDR3 nucleotides read TGTGCCAGCAGCTTACGGGGACTCTCCTACAATGAGCAGTTCTTC. Its translation is CASSLRGLSYNEQFF.

The chain is built from TRBV12-3 or TRBV12-4 and TRBJ1-1; TRBD1 agrees at 9 bases. The V gene end was trimmed by 6 bases and the J gene end by 4 bases; junction bases not matched to a gene: 6. There are 14 residues in the CDR3. The chain's CDR3 is CASRRQGGVTEAFF. CDR3 in DNA: TGTGCCAGCAGAAGACAGGGGGGAGTCACTGAAGCTTTCTTT.

The chain combines TRBV7-9 with TRBJ2-7, with D possibly called TRBD1 or TRBD2 (5 bases each). The CDR3 spans 13 residues. CDR1 SEHNR and CDR2 FQNEAQ come from the germline V gene (reference sequence). V gave up 5 bases and J gave up 4 bases, with 12 bases separating them. CDR3 coding DNA: TGTGCCAGCAGCCAGGGTGGGGGTTACGAGCAGTACTTC. Amino acids: CASSQGGGYEQYF.

This chain's CDR3 is CAIPNFAGRGKNYGYTF. DNA for the CDR3: TGTGCCATACCGAACTTTGCGGGAAGAGGAAAAAACTATGGCTACACCTTC. This sequence joins TRBV7-2 and TRBJ1-2; D is ambiguous. CDR1 is SGHTA, CDR2 FQGNSA, per germline. Trimming shortened V by 10 bases and J by 2 bases, and 26 bases separated the two germline ends. The CDR3 runs to 17 residues. Complete variable domain (other parts from reference TRBV7-2 and TRBJ1-2): GAGVSQSPSNKVTEKGKDVELRCDPISGHTALYWYRQSLGQGLEFLIYFQGNSAPDKSGLPSDRFSAERTGGSVSTLTIQRTQQEDSAVYLCAIPNFAGRGKNYGYTFGSGTRLTVV.

J is TRBJ1-6 and V is TRBV7-2; D is uncertain. Germline V gene lookup returns CDR1 SGHTA and CDR2 FQGNSA. CDR3 length equals 14 residues. The germline V and J ends were trimmed by 2 bases and 9 bases, with 11 bases remaining between them. CDR3 bases: TGTGCCAGCAGCTTAAGTGGGCTAGGTTCACCCCTCCACTTT. Translation gives CASSLSGLGSPLHF.

This clonotype was seen a handful of times. For the CDR3, the DNA is TGTGCCAGCATGGACGTAGGGGGGGTCAATGAGCAGTTCTTC. Protein sequence: CASMDVGGVNEQFF. The rearrangement links TRBV12-3 or TRBV12-4 to TRBJ2-1; D is possibly TRBD2 (7 bases). V dropped 7 bases and J dropped 6 bases, with 16 bases sitting between them. The CDR3 runs 14 residues.

CDR3 region: CASSGLQGEGYGYTF. DNA of the CDR3: TGTGCCAGCAGCGGGTTACAGGGAGAGGGCTATGGCTACACCTTC. This chain joins TRBV9 and TRBJ1-2, with D possibly TRBD1 on 6 matching bases. The length of the CDR3 is 15 residues. Germline V lookup: CDR1 SGDLS, CDR2 YYNGEE. V lost 3 bases to trimming and J lost 4 bases, with 16 bases between them.

This clonotype was seen a handful of times. The gene calls are TRBV7-9 and TRBJ2-3; no firm D call. Trimming pared 1 base from V and 6 bases from J, leaving 14 bases between. The CDR3 is made up of 15 amino acids. Germline values: CDR1 SEHNR, CDR2 FQNEAQ (reference sequence). CDR3 residues: CASSLDIQRRDTQYF. DNA of the CDR3: TGTGCCAGCAGCTTAGATATCCAAAGGCGGGATACGCAGTATTTT.

The chain links TRBV7-9 to TRBJ1-2; D gene ambiguous. In germline, CDR1 is SEHNR, CDR2 FQNEAQ (reference sequence). V was shortened by 5 bases and J by 5 bases, with 9 bases between the two germline ends. The CDR3 spans 12 residues. The CDR3 sequence is CASSEDRYGYTF. The DNA of the CDR3 is TGTGCCAGCAGCGAAGACCGGTATGGCTACACCTTC.

This clonotype occurred a few times. The chain uses TRBV7-2 and TRBJ1-1; D gene unclear. CDR3 length: 14 amino acids. The V end lost 6 bases, the J end lost 4 bases, and 15 bases lay between the germline ends. The germline gives CDR1 SGHTA, CDR2 FQGNSA. CDR3 sequence (DNA): TGTGCCAGCAGGTACCAAGGGAGGAGCACTGAAGCTTTCTTT. It specifies CASRYQGRSTEAFF.

The gene calls are TRBV19 and TRBJ2-2; TRBD1 matches 7 bases. After removal of 5 bases from V and 5 bases from J, the junction contained 8 bases not matched to a gene. The CDR3 runs to 15 residues. Germline V gene lookup returns CDR1 LNHDA and CDR2 SQIVND (reference sequence). In DNA, the CDR3 is TGTGCCAGTAGTTCCCGACAGGGATGGACCGGGGAGCTGTTTTTT. Protein: CASSSRQGWTGELFF.

This clonotype has just a few counts. This chain joins TRBV7-2 and TRBJ2-5, with 7 bases matching TRBD1. Trimming cost V 4 bases and J 2 bases; bases outside gene matches: 7. This CDR3 region has 15 residues. Per germline, CDR1 SGHTA and CDR2 FQGNSA. This chain's CDR3 is CASSSVDRTQETQYF. Written as DNA, the CDR3 is TGTGCCAGCAGCTCCGTGGACAGGACACAAGAGACCCAGTACTTC.

The chain uses TRBV7-2 and TRBJ1-1, with D perhaps matching TRBD1 (6 bases). The CDR3 is made up of 15 amino acids. The germline gives CDR1 SGHTA, CDR2 FQGNSA. V was pared by 2 bases and J by 2 bases, with 12 bases between. The chain's CDR3 is CASSLFGTYNTEAFF. CDR3 bases: TGTGCCAGCAGCTTATTTGGGACATACAACACTGAAGCTTTCTTT.

V usage is TRBV6-2 or TRBV6-3 and J usage is TRBJ2-2, with D perhaps assigned TRBD1 or TRBD2 (5 bases each). V dropped 4 bases and J dropped 2 bases, with 20 bases sitting between them. CDR3 size: 18 residues. Germline loops: CDR1 MNHEY, CDR2 SVGEGT. The CDR3 loop reads CASSLRGGGQVNTGELFF. The CDR3 coding sequence is TGTGCCAGCAGTTTAAGAGGCGGAGGACAAGTTAACACCGGGGAGCTGTTTTTT.